Below are 32 T cell receptor beta chains sequenced from a single sample in a study of shared T cell receptors in the human thymus. Clones were sequenced by immunoSEQ multiplex PCR, and TCRdb holds only the in-frame ones, with some missing. The data show more than 550,000 clones, 80% to 90% seen once. The same sample was also used in a study of human thymus T cells.

The sequenced sample consisted of thymocytes. Receptors originate from a girl in the first two years of life with a congenital heart defect.

J is TRBJ1-5 and V is TRBV27; tentative D call: TRBD1 (6 bases). CDR3 length: 15 amino acids. Germline V gene lookup returns CDR1 MNHEY and CDR2 SMNVEV (reference sequence). Trimming took 6 bases from V and 6 from J, leaving 18 bases between them. The CDR3 nucleotides read TGTGCCAGCAGCCAGGAAGCAGGGGCGGGTCAGCCCCAGCATTTT. It specifies CASSQEAGAGQPQHF.

The DNA of the CDR3 is TGTGCCAGCAGTTGCCTTTATATAACTAGATCGTATTTT. Translating gives CASSCLYITRSYF. The J gene is TRBJ2-3, the V gene TRBV28; maybe TRBD2 (5 bases). V was pared by 4 bases and J by 14 bases, with 19 bases between. From germline, CDR1 is MDHEN and CDR2 SYDVKM. CDR3 length equals 13 residues.

The V call is TRBV5-1, the J call TRBJ2-3; 11 bases map to TRBD2. The CDR3 is 19 residues long. J lost 8 bases, V lost 0 bases, and 17 bases had no gene match. Germline lookup yields CDR1 SGHRS and CDR2 YFSETQ. CDR3 DNA: TGCGCCAGCAGCTTGGCCCCAACCCGCCCTAGCGGGGGGACTGGTACGCAGTATTTT. Amino acids: CASSLAPTRPSGGTGTQYF.

This chain joins TRBV10-3 and TRBJ1-2; D might be TRBD1 (5 bases). Trimming stripped 10 bases from V and 4 bases from J, with 16 bases between. CDR3 length: 13 amino acids. The germline V gene encodes CDR1 ENHRY and CDR2 SYGVKD. The CDR3 nucleotides read TGTGCCACACATACAGGTTTTGCCTATGGCTACACCTTC. Translation gives CATHTGFAYGYTF.

This clone has only a few counts. V usage is TRBV5-1 and J usage is TRBJ1-2, with a tentative D call TRBD1 (6 bases). Trimming removed 3 bases at V and 4 bases at J, with 16 bases between. The CDR3 extends over 15 amino acids. Germline V CDR1 and CDR2: SGHRS, YFSETQ. CDR3: CASSSLAGERYGYTF. CDR3 sequence (DNA): TGCGCCAGCAGCTCATTGGCAGGGGAGCGCTATGGCTACACCTTC.

The chain links TRBV29-1 to TRBJ2-5; D may be TRBD1 (6 bases). V dropped 2 bases and J dropped 1 base, with 20 bases sitting between them. Germline V CDR1 and CDR2: SQVTM, ANQGSEA. The CDR3 runs to 17 residues. The CDR3 loop reads CSVEPQIPGTPQETQYF. The CDR3 region has the DNA TGCAGCGTTGAACCTCAAATCCCCGGGACACCCCAAGAGACCCAGTACTTC. The variable domain in full, with the rest retrieved from reference TRBV29-1 and TRBJ2-5, is SAVISQKPSRDICQRGTSLTIQCQVDSQVTMMFWYRQQPGQSLTLIATANQGSEATYESGFVIDKFPISRPNLTFSTLTVSNMSPEDSSIYLCSVEPQIPGTPQETQYFGPGTRLLVL.

This clone came up a few times. V usage is TRBV29-1 and J usage is TRBJ2-2; possibly TRBD1 for D (6 bases). The germline CDR1 and CDR2 sequences are SQVTM and ANQGSEA. The CDR3 length is 14 residues. The germline V and J ends were trimmed by 3 bases and 1 base, with 9 bases remaining between them. As DNA, the CDR3 is TGCAGCGTTGATCCGGGACAGAACACCGGGGAGCTGTTTTTT. This encodes CSVDPGQNTGELFF.

The chain has TRBV27 and TRBJ1-5, with a possible D match to TRBD1 (6 bases). Germline CDR1 and CDR2: MNHEY and SMNVEV (reference sequence). CDR3 size: 14 residues. Trimming cost V 5 bases and J 3 bases, with 11 bases left between them. CDR3 residues: CASSPYRVNQPQHF. CDR3 DNA: TGTGCCAGCAGTCCTTACAGGGTCAATCAGCCCCAGCATTTT.

The sample holds one count of this clone. The rearrangement joins TRBV28 to TRBJ1-2; D not certain. Germline V gives CDR1 MDHEN, CDR2 SYDVKM. V was clipped by 6 bases and J by 6 bases, with 17 bases between them. The CDR3 spans 14 residues. The CDR3, as DNA: TGTGCCAGCAGACGGGGTTCCCTCCCCCATGGCTACACCTTC. It codes for CASRRGSLPHGYTF.

The chain recombines TRBV23-1 with TRBJ1-1; D is perhaps TRBD1 (5 bases). TRBV23-1 is reported as an ORF; its role is uncertain. The V end lost 7 bases, the J end lost 4 bases, and 10 bases lay between the germline ends. The CDR3 totals 12 residues. This chain's CDR3 is CASTRGLTEAFF. The DNA for the CDR3 is TGCGCCAGCACCCGGGGACTCACTGAAGCTTTCTTT.

The rearrangement uses TRBV15 and TRBJ2-1; 7 bases align to TRBD1. Trimming took 2 bases from V and 3 from J; bases not matched to a gene: 7. The V gene's germline CDR1 is LNHNV and CDR2 YYDKDF (reference sequence). The CDR3 consists of 16 residues. The CDR3 loop reads CATSRSRGGYYNEQFF. The DNA for the CDR3 is TGTGCCACCAGCAGATCCCGAGGGGGCTACTACAATGAGCAGTTCTTC.

The rearrangement uses TRBV5-4 and TRBJ1-1; weak D call: TRBD1 (6 bases). Trimming stripped 4 bases from V and 1 base from J, with 11 bases between. The CDR3 length is 14 residues. Per germline, CDR1 SGHNT and CDR2 YYREEE (reference sequence). DNA for the CDR3: TGTGCCAGCAGCGCCGGGACACCGAACACTGAAGCTTTCTTT. Protein sequence: CASSAGTPNTEAFF.

The CDR3 sequence is CASSALGRGVYNEQFF. CDR3 in DNA: TGTGCCAGCAGCGCCCTGGGGCGGGGGGTCTACAATGAGCAGTTCTTC. The chain employs TRBV9 and TRBJ2-1, with 8 bases identical to TRBD2. Germline trimming cut 3 bases from V and 3 bases from J; bases unmatched to any gene: 8. The CDR3 covers 16 residues. Germline V gene lookup returns CDR1 SGDLS and CDR2 YYNGEE.

The chain is built from TRBV28 and TRBJ1-1; D unresolved. The ends were cut back, 4 bases at V and 0 bases at J, with 15 bases in the middle. There are 16 residues in the CDR3. CDR1 MDHEN and CDR2 SYDVKM come from the germline V gene. The CDR3 spells CASSSHPGSMNTEAFF. Here the CDR3 DNA reads TGTGCCAGCAGTTCGCACCCCGGGAGTATGAACACTGAAGCTTTCTTT.

The chain uses TRBV6-1 and TRBJ1-1, with a possible D match to TRBD1 (5 bases). This CDR3 spans 17 amino acids. Trimming cost V 3 bases and J 0 bases, with 17 bases left between them. Germline assignment: CDR1 MNHNS and CDR2 SASEGT. In nucleotides, the CDR3 is TGTGCCAGCAGTGATTGTAGTGCCGGGACTGTGAACACTGAAGCTTTCTTT. Translation: CASSDCSAGTVNTEAFF.

V gene TRBV28 combines with J gene TRBJ2-7; 10 nucleotides align to TRBD2. Germline V gives CDR1 MDHEN, CDR2 SYDVKM. The V segment lost 4 bases and the J segment 5 bases; nucleotides outside the gene matches: 5. There are 14 residues in the CDR3. The CDR3 loop reads CASSSTGTSDEQYF. The CDR3 DNA reads TGTGCCAGCAGTTCCACCGGGACTAGCGACGAGCAGTACTTC. Full variable domain (outside the CDR3, taken from reference TRBV28 and TRBJ2-7): DVKVTQSSRYLVKRTGEKVFLECVQDMDHENMFWYRQDPGLGLRLIYFSYDVKMKEKGDIPEGYSVSREKKERFSLILESASTNQTSMYLCASSSTGTSDEQYFGPGTRLTVT.

This sequence joins TRBV6-1 and TRBJ2-7; the D gene is possibly TRBD1 (5 bases). With 0 bases removed from V and 0 bases from J, the gap between germline ends came to 24 bases. The germline CDR1 and CDR2 sequences are MNHNS and SASEGT. This CDR3 comprises 20 residues. The CDR3 region has the DNA TGTGCCAGCAGTGAAGCGCTTGGCAGGGTATCGCTCGCCGTCTCCTACGAGCAGTACTTC. It is translated as CASSEALGRVSLAVSYEQYF.

This clone was seen a single time. The chain couples TRBV19 to TRBJ1-6; 7 bases match TRBD1. The CDR3 loop spans 13 amino acids. Germline assignment: CDR1 LNHDA and CDR2 SQIVND (reference sequence). The junction had 5 bases not matched to a gene; V was cut back by 6 bases and J by 9 bases. CDR3 in DNA: TGTGCCAGTAGCTGGGACAGATTTTCACCCCTCCACTTT. It translates to CASSWDRFSPLHF.

In DNA form, the CDR3 reads TGTGCCAGCAGCGTAGCTAGCGGGGGGGTAGGACTAAGCAATGAGCAGTTCTTC. This codes for CASSVASGGVGLSNEQFF. This rearrangement joins TRBV9 to TRBJ2-1; 12 positions match TRBD2. The CDR3 length is 18 residues. V shed 0 bases, J shed 6 bases, and the junction held 10 bases outside the gene matches. Per the germline V gene, CDR1 is SGDLS and CDR2 is YYNGEE.

This clone was detected only a few times. The chain recombines TRBV29-1 with TRBJ1-2; D ambiguous. V lost 6 bases and J 5 bases, leaving 13 bases between the germline ends. Germline CDR1 is SQVTM and CDR2 is ANQGSEA. This CDR3 comprises 12 residues. The CDR3 DNA sequence: TGCAGCGTAGAGCTGTCCCATTATGGCTACACCTTC. Protein sequence: CSVELSHYGYTF.

The chain employs TRBV19 and TRBJ2-7, with 10 bases that match TRBD1. Unmatched junction bases numbered 4, after V lost 3 bases and J lost 5 bases. The CDR3 runs 14 residues. CDR1 and CDR2 (germline): LNHDA, SQIVND (reference sequence). This CDR3 reads CASSIWDRGNEQYF. The CDR3 bases are TGTGCCAGTAGTATCTGGGACAGGGGCAACGAGCAGTACTTC.

The CDR3 region has the DNA TGCAGTGCTAGACAGAACAGCGAAGCTTTCTTT. This encodes CSARQNSEAFF. The V call is TRBV20-1, the J call TRBJ1-1, with unresolved D. Trimming shortened V by 2 bases and J by 8 bases, and 9 bases separated the two germline ends. The V gene's germline CDR1 is DFQATT and CDR2 SNEGSKA (reference sequence). CDR3 length equals 11 residues.

This rearrangement joins TRBV12-5 to TRBJ2-7; tentatively, D is TRBD2 (5 bases). The CDR3 length is 14 residues. V was pared by 0 bases and J by 2 bases, with 8 bases between. The V gene's germline CDR1 is LGHNT and CDR2 FRNRAP. The CDR3 sequence: CASGLVLGAYEQYF. The CDR3 region has the DNA TGTGCTAGTGGTTTGGTACTCGGGGCCTACGAGCAGTACTTC. The variable domain in full, completed from reference TRBV12-5 and TRBJ2-7, reads DARVTQTPRHKVTEMGQEVTMRCQPILGHNTVFWYRQTMMQGLELLAYFRNRAPLDDSGMPKDRFSAEMPDATLATLKIQPSEPRDSAVYFCASGLVLGAYEQYFGPGTRLTVT.

The chain is built from TRBV4-1 and TRBJ1-1; D is ambiguous. Germline V CDR1 and CDR2: MGHRA, YSYEKL. The ends were cut back, 0 bases at V and 3 bases at J, with 8 bases in the middle. This CDR3 has 14 amino acids. The CDR3 here is CASSQDLAHTEAFF. The CDR3, as DNA: TGCGCCAGCAGCCAAGATCTGGCACACACTGAAGCTTTCTTT.

Comments on this clone: The junction shows a germline mismatch at one end, possibly a read error. This rearrangement joins TRBV20-1 to TRBJ1-2, with no clear D. Per germline, CDR1 DFQATT and CDR2 SNEGSKA (reference sequence). The CDR3 contains 10 residues. The CDR3 DNA sequence: TGCAGTGCCAAAAGTCGGAGGAGGGCGTTC. This sequence encodes CSAKSRRRAF.

The chain uses TRBV27 and TRBJ2-7; 11 positions match TRBD2. This CDR3 is 17 amino acids long. Trimming at V came to 2 bases and at J to 3 bases, leaving 9 bases not matched to a gene. CDR1 MNHEY and CDR2 SMNVEV come from the germline V gene (reference sequence). This CDR3 reads CASSLTGGLAVYYEQYF. DNA of the CDR3: TGTGCCAGCAGTTTAACAGGGGGACTAGCGGTATACTACGAGCAGTACTTC.

This clone was seen only a few times. This chain joins TRBV4-1 and TRBJ2-4; TRBD2 agrees at 14 bases. From germline, CDR1 is MGHRA and CDR2 YSYEKL. The ends lost 1 base at V and 6 bases at J; junction bases unmatched: 8. The CDR3 has 18 amino acids. CDR3 nucleotides: TGCGCCAGCAGCCAAGTTCTGCGACTAGCGGGGGGGATAAACATTCAGTACTTC. Protein product: CASSQVLRLAGGINIQYF.

To note about this clone: The same CDR3 is also encoded by other DNA sequences in this sample. The V call is TRBV28, the J call TRBJ1-6, with TRBD1 matching 7 bases. The junction had 5 bases not matched to a gene; V was cut back by 3 bases and J by 6 bases. Germline lookup yields CDR1 MDHEN and CDR2 SYDVKM. The CDR3 runs to 15 residues. The DNA of the CDR3 is TGTGCCAGCAGTTTGGGGGACAGATCTAATTCACCCCTCCACTTT. This gives the protein CASSLGDRSNSPLHF.

Comment on this clone: In the same sample, other DNA sequences code for this CDR3. This sequence joins TRBV7-3 and TRBJ2-1, with 13 bases fitting TRBD2. The CDR3 loop spans 16 amino acids. Unmatched junction bases numbered 0, after V lost 3 bases and J lost 1 base. The V gene's germline CDR1 is SGHTA and CDR2 FQGTGA. The CDR3 reads CASSLGLAGSYNEQFF. Here the CDR3 DNA reads TGTGCCAGCAGCTTGGGACTAGCGGGGTCCTACAATGAGCAGTTCTTC.

The rearrangement joins TRBV10-3 to TRBJ2-1, with TRBD2 identical over 8 bases. Germline CDR1 is ENHRY and CDR2 is SYGVKD. This CDR3 region has 17 residues. V lost 3 bases, J lost 8 bases, and 15 bases stayed unmatched. CDR3 in amino acids: CAISEDTAGVGVDEQFF. The CDR3 region has the DNA TGTGCCATCAGTGAAGACACAGCGGGGGTTGGCGTGGATGAGCAGTTCTTC.

The chain has TRBV7-2 and TRBJ2-1, with a tentative D call TRBD2 (5 bases). The CDR3 is 13 residues long. Germline CDR1 and CDR2: SGHTA and FQGNSA. Trimming took 1 base from V and 7 from J, leaving 8 bases between them. CDR3 coding DNA: TGTGCCAGCAGCTTAGGACTACTTAATGAGCAGTTCTTC. Its translation is CASSLGLLNEQFF.

This chain links TRBV29-1 with TRBJ1-2; no clear D gene. The germline V gene encodes CDR1 SQVTM and CDR2 ANQGSEA. With 7 bases removed from V and 7 bases from J, the gap between germline ends came to 22 bases. The CDR3 is 14 residues long. CDR3 in amino acids: CSEVNLPLRSGYTF. CDR3 coding DNA: TGCAGCGAGGTCAACCTCCCCCTCCGGAGTGGCTACACCTTC.